This entry lists 11 T cell receptor beta chains sequenced from one sample in a study of blood T cell repertoires in COVID-19. The table came from immunoSEQ multiplex PCR; TCRdb's copy has only in-frame clones and leaves some out. This sample has 130,000 to 150,000 clones, with about 79% found just once. The sequenced sample was peripheral blood. These receptors came from a man between 60 and 75 years old with active or convalescent COVID-19.

The chain couples TRBV12-3 or TRBV12-4 to TRBJ2-5, with TRBD2 as a possible D gene (6 bases). This CDR3 has 12 residues. Deletions cut 8 bases from V and 9 bases from J, with 16 bases between. The CDR3 reads CASRMRGFPQYF. The CDR3 DNA sequence: TGTGCCAGCCGTATGCGGGGATTCCCCCAGTACTTC.

DNA of the CDR3: TGCGCCAGCAGCTCCGGGACTAGCGGGAGTGGAGTAGAGACCCAGTACTTC. Encoded protein: CASSSGTSGSGVETQYF. The chain employs TRBV5-1 and TRBJ2-5; 14 nucleotides align to TRBD2. Looked up from germline, CDR1 is SGHRS and CDR2 is YFSETQ. J was trimmed by 4 bases and V by 3 bases; bases with no gene match: 8. The CDR3 totals 17 residues.

The chain carries TRBV5-8 and TRBJ1-3; D call uncertain. V was shortened by 1 base and J by 1 base, with 9 bases between the two germline ends. The CDR3 has 15 residues. Germline lookup yields CDR1 SGHTS and CDR2 YDEGEE. The CDR3 region has the DNA TGTGCCAGCAGCTTGTTATCCGGGTCTGGAAACACCATATATTTT. Amino acid sequence: CASSLLSGSGNTIYF.

V usage is TRBV12-3 or TRBV12-4 and J usage is TRBJ1-1, with D unresolved. V was clipped by 2 bases and J by 3 bases, with 7 bases between them. This CDR3 spans 13 amino acids. The CDR3 region is CASSLRRDTEAFF. The CDR3 nucleotides are TGTGCCAGCAGTTTACGACGGGACACTGAAGCTTTCTTT.

This rearrangement joins TRBV6-5 to TRBJ2-5; 8 positions agree with TRBD2. The CDR3 runs to 14 residues. Germline CDR1 reads MNHEY; CDR2 reads SVGAGI. The junction had 5 bases not matched to a gene; V was cut back by 5 bases and J by 3 bases. CDR3 DNA sequence: TGTGCCAGCAGTCCGGGACTAGGAGAAGAGACCCAGTACTTC. Translation gives CASSPGLGEETQYF.

This sequence joins TRBV5-6 and TRBJ2-3; 7 bases match TRBD2. The germline CDR1 and CDR2 sequences are SGHDT and YYEEEE. CDR3 length: 14 amino acids. The V and J ends lost 3 bases and 5 bases, in that order; junction bases with no gene match: 6. Written as DNA, the CDR3 is TGTGCCAGCAGCTGGGGCGGGGGAAAAGATACGCAGTATTTT. Amino acid sequence: CASSWGGGKDTQYF.

This clone was picked up one time. The chain employs TRBV12-3 or TRBV12-4 and TRBJ1-2, with D unresolved. V lost 2 bases and J lost 6, with 10 bases in between. CDR3 length: 13 amino acids. CDR3 DNA: TGTGCCAGCAGTTTAAGGTCTAGTAATGGCTACACCTTC. It translates to CASSLRSSNGYTF.

The chain uses TRBV7-8 and TRBJ2-2; tentative D call: TRBD1 (7 bases). Germline V lookup: CDR1 SGHVS, CDR2 FQNEAQ. The V end was cut by 5 bases, the J end by 2 bases, with 18 bases between. This CDR3 region has 17 residues. CDR3 DNA: TGTGCCAGCAGCCCCACCCGGACAGGACTAAACACCGGGGAGCTGTTTTTT. Its protein product is CASSPTRTGLNTGELFF.

The V gene is TRBV4-3, the J gene TRBJ2-5; possibly TRBD2 for D (6 bases). The CDR3 has 18 residues. The germline CDR1 and CDR2 sequences are LGHNA and YSLEER. Trimming removed 1 base from V and 0 bases from J, with 18 bases in between. In DNA form, the CDR3 reads TGCGCCAGCAGCCAAGGAGCTAGGGCACGGGGGAACCAAGAGACCCAGTACTTC. This gives the protein CASSQGARARGNQETQYF.

This chain links TRBV12-3 or TRBV12-4 with TRBJ1-1, with D tentatively TRBD1 (5 bases). V was shortened by 6 bases and J by 1 base, with 9 bases between the two germline ends. The CDR3 loop spans 13 amino acids. CDR3 bases: TGTGCCAGCAGGGGGCGGGAGAACACTGAAGCTTTCTTT. Translation: CASRGRENTEAFF.

V and J are TRBV11-2 and TRBJ1-2, with 9 bases that match TRBD1. The CDR3 sequence is 14 residues long. CDR1 and CDR2 from the germline V gene are SGHAT and FQNNGV. Losses at the gene ends were 8 bases for V and 2 bases for J; bases not matched to a gene: 6. CDR3 bases: TGTGCCAGCCGCGAGACAGGGGGAAACTATGGCTACACCTTC. It yields the protein CASRETGGNYGYTF.